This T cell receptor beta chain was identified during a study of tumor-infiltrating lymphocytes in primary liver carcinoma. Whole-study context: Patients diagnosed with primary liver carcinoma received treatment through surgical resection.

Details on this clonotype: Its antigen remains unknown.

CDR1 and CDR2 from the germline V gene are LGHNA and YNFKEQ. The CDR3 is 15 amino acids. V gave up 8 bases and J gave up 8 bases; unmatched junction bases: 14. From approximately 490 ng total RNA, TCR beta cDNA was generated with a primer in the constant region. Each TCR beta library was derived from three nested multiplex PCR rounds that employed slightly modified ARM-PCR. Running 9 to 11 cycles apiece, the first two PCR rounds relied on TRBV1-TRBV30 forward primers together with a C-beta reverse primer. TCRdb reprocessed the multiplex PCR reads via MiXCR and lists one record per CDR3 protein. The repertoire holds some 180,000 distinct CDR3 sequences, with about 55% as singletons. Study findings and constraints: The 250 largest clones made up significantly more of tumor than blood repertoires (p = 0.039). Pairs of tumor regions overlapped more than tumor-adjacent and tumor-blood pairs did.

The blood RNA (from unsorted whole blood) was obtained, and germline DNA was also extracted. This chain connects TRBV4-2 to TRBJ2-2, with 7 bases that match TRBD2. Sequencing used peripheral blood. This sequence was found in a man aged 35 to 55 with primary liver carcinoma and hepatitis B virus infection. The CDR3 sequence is CASGLSAGETGELFF. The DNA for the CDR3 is TGTGCCAGCGGACTCTCCGCGGGAGAAACAGGGGAGCTGTTTTTT.